The 21 T cell receptor beta chains given below trace back to one sample, sequenced in a study of blood T cell repertoires in COVID-19. The data were produced by immunoSEQ multiplex PCR, yet TCRdb's version contains in-frame clones alone and is incomplete. There are roughly 250,000 clones in the sample; roughly 90% occur only once, and under 2.5% lies in the top ten. Material: peripheral blood. The receptors originated from a woman aged 40 to 49 who had recovered from COVID-19.

This chain joins TRBV27 and TRBJ2-2; D is perhaps TRBD1 (6 bases). The CDR3 consists of 17 residues. CDR1 is MNHEY and CDR2 is SMNVEV in the germline V gene (reference sequence). V shed 2 bases and J shed 3 bases, with 16 bases lying between them. CDR3 sequence reads: CASSLKPEGVYTGELFF. In DNA, the CDR3 is TGTGCCAGCAGTTTAAAACCCGAGGGGGTGTACACCGGGGAGCTGTTTTTT.

The chain couples TRBV4-1 to TRBJ2-3; D uncertain. Germline V CDR1 and CDR2: MGHRA, YSYEKL. Trimming removed 3 bases at V and 4 bases at J, with 17 bases between. The CDR3 is 16 amino acids. CDR3 bases: TGCGCCAGCAGCCACTCCTTCGGCGGTGCGTCAGATACGCAGTATTTT. It translates to CASSHSFGGASDTQYF.

The chain joins TRBV6-1 to TRBJ2-1; no firm D call. Trimming left V 1 base short and J 6 bases short, with 16 bases between. The length of the CDR3 is 16 residues. Germline V gene data show CDR1 as MNHNS and CDR2 as SASEGT. The CDR3 region is CASSEGGLAPANEQFF. The CDR3, as DNA: TGTGCCAGCAGTGAAGGAGGTTTGGCGCCAGCCAATGAGCAGTTCTTC.

The chain links TRBV12-3 or TRBV12-4 to TRBJ2-7; 7 bases fit TRBD2. V lost 6 bases to trimming and J lost 6 bases; unmatched junction nucleotides: 8. CDR3 size: 13 residues. CDR3 in DNA: TGTGCCAGCAGGCCTTCGGGGAGGGGCGAGCAGTACTTC. Encoded protein: CASRPSGRGEQYF.

The chain recombines TRBV7-9 with TRBJ2-7; 11 positions agree with TRBD1. CDR1 and CDR2 from the germline V gene are SEHNR and FQNEAQ (reference sequence). V shed 3 bases and J 2 bases; nucleotides not matched to a gene: 3. CDR3 length: 15 amino acids. The CDR3 loop reads CASSFPGQGAYEQYF. CDR3 DNA: TGTGCCAGCAGCTTTCCGGGACAGGGGGCCTACGAGCAGTACTTC.

The V and J genes are TRBV5-1 and TRBJ2-1, with 9 positions matching TRBD1. The germline gives CDR1 SGHRS, CDR2 YFSETQ. Unmatched junction bases numbered 5, after V lost 4 bases and J lost 6 bases. CDR3 length equals 14 residues. The CDR3 sequence: CASSPDRGGNEQFF. In DNA, the CDR3 is TGCGCCAGCAGCCCGGACAGGGGAGGCAATGAGCAGTTCTTC.

The chain links TRBV19 to TRBJ1-6, with D tentatively TRBD1 (5 bases). The CDR3 extends over 15 amino acids. The V gene lost 1 base and the J gene lost 6 bases, with 10 bases spanning the gap. The germline gives CDR1 LNHDA, CDR2 SQIVND (reference sequence). The CDR3 bases are TGTGCCAGTAGTATAGCCAGGGTGAGTAATTCACCCCTCCACTTT. Translated, it gives CASSIARVSNSPLHF.

The chain joins TRBV19 to TRBJ1-5; possibly TRBD1 for D (5 bases). Trimming shortened V by 3 bases and J by 2 bases, and 11 bases separated the two germline ends. CDR3 length: 15 amino acids. Germline V lookup: CDR1 LNHDA, CDR2 SQIVND (reference sequence). CDR3: CASSIGARGNQPQHF. CDR3 coding DNA: TGTGCCAGTAGTATTGGGGCGCGAGGCAATCAGCCCCAGCATTTT. The full variable domain, in which reference TRBV19 and TRBJ1-5 provide the parts outside the CDR3, is DGGITQSPKYLFRKEGQNVTLSCEQNLNHDAMYWYRQDPGQGLRLIYYSQIVNDFQKGDIAEGYSVSREKKESFPLTVTSAQKNPTAFYLCASSIGARGNQPQHFGDGTRLSIL.

Regarding this clone: Different DNA sequences within this sample yield the same CDR3. The chain links TRBV19 to TRBJ1-1; D uncertain. The germline gives CDR1 LNHDA, CDR2 SQIVND (reference sequence). V gave up 3 bases and J gave up 6 bases, with 11 bases separating them. The CDR3 sequence is 13 residues long. The CDR3 loop is CASSIQGRAEAFF. In DNA, the CDR3 is TGTGCCAGTAGTATTCAAGGGCGGGCTGAAGCTTTCTTT.

CDR3 region: CASSLSGRVNEQFF. The CDR3 region has the DNA TGTGCCAGCAGCTTAAGCGGGAGGGTGAATGAGCAGTTCTTC. This rearrangement joins TRBV7-2 to TRBJ2-1; the match to TRBD2 covers 10 bases. CDR3 length: 14 residues. V shed 2 bases, J shed 7 bases, and the junction held 2 bases outside the gene matches. The germline V gene encodes CDR1 SGHTA and CDR2 FQGNSA.

The genes are TRBV9 and TRBJ2-5; D possibly corresponds to TRBD2 (6 bases). Between the trimmed V and J ends, which lost 4 bases and 5 bases, there was a span of 12 bases. CDR1 is SGDLS, CDR2 YYNGEE, per germline. The CDR3 covers 13 residues. CDR3 in amino acids: CASSRRGLETQYF. In DNA, the CDR3 is TGTGCCAGCAGCCGGCGGGGCTTGGAGACCCAGTACTTC.

The chain employs TRBV9 and TRBJ2-1; 14 nucleotides line up with TRBD2. This CDR3 spans 15 amino acids. Germline lookup yields CDR1 SGDLS and CDR2 YYNGEE. The junction had 8 bases not matched to a gene; V was cut back by 4 bases and J by 11 bases. Here the CDR3 reads CASSLGLAGGPKQFF. Written as DNA, the CDR3 is TGTGCCAGCAGCCTCGGACTAGCGGGAGGTCCTAAGCAGTTCTTC.

This sequence joins TRBV5-1 and TRBJ2-3, with TRBD2 identical over 14 bases. Looked up from germline, CDR1 is SGHRS and CDR2 is YFSETQ. The CDR3 spans 16 residues. V gave up 4 bases and J gave up 4 bases; unmatched junction bases: 5. This chain's CDR3 is CASSPRLAGGPDTQYF. The DNA for the CDR3 is TGCGCCAGCAGCCCGAGACTAGCGGGGGGGCCAGATACGCAGTATTTT.

This chain connects TRBV5-1 to TRBJ2-5; D might be TRBD1 (6 bases). This CDR3 comprises 14 residues. V was trimmed by 3 bases and J by 0 bases, leaving 9 bases between them. The V gene's germline CDR1 is SGHRS and CDR2 YFSETQ. The DNA for the CDR3 is TGCGCCAGCAGCTCGCAGGGGTACCAAGAGACCCAGTACTTC. This encodes CASSSQGYQETQYF.

The chain combines TRBV5-1 with TRBJ2-1, with TRBD2 matching 11 bases. This CDR3 comprises 17 residues. From germline, CDR1 is SGHRS and CDR2 YFSETQ. V was clipped by 4 bases and J by 2 bases; unmatched bases: 8. The CDR3: CASSLGIAGGPYNEQFF. The CDR3 coding sequence is TGCGCCAGCAGCCTCGGGATAGCGGGAGGGCCCTACAATGAGCAGTTCTTC.

This chain's CDR3 is CASSGGGRGYTF. The CDR3, as DNA: TGCGCCAGCAGTGGGGGGGGGCGAGGCTACACCTTC. The chain uses TRBV4-1 and TRBJ1-2, with a tentative D call TRBD1 (6 bases). V was cut by 6 bases and J by 8 bases, with 13 bases left in between. The CDR3 sequence is 12 residues long. Germline loops: CDR1 MGHRA, CDR2 YSYEKL.

The rearrangement links TRBV19 to TRBJ2-1, with 9 bases aligning to TRBD2. This CDR3 contains 19 residues. J lost 7 bases, V lost 6 bases, and 22 bases had no gene match. In germline, CDR1 is LNHDA, CDR2 SQIVND (reference sequence). CDR3 loop: CASSPPATSGYLTRNEQFF. CDR3 sequence (DNA): TGTGCCAGTAGCCCGCCTGCGACTAGCGGCTACCTCACGAGGAATGAGCAGTTCTTC. The full variable domain, completed using reference TRBV19 and TRBJ2-1, is DGGITQSPKYLFRKEGQNVTLSCEQNLNHDAMYWYRQDPGQGLRLIYYSQIVNDFQKGDIAEGYSVSREKKESFPLTVTSAQKNPTAFYLCASSPPATSGYLTRNEQFFGPGTRLTVL.

This rearrangement joins TRBV12-3 or TRBV12-4 to TRBJ2-5; TRBD1 matches at 7 bases. This CDR3 has 13 amino acids. The V gene end was trimmed by 6 bases and the J gene end by 5 bases; junction bases not matched to a gene: 6. The CDR3 reads CASSLGGVETQYF. CDR3 bases: TGTGCCAGCAGCCTAGGGGGCGTGGAGACCCAGTACTTC.

This clone occurred a few times. The chain couples TRBV4-3 to TRBJ2-2; possibly TRBD1 for D (6 bases). Per the germline V gene, CDR1 is LGHNA and CDR2 is YSLEER. The CDR3 has 17 residues. V lost 4 bases, J lost 4 bases, and 19 bases lay in between. In DNA, the CDR3 is TGCGCCAGCAGCCCCTCCCCGGGACACTTTACCACCGGGGAGCTGTTTTTT. This gives the protein CASSPSPGHFTTGELFF.

This chain connects TRBV4-3 to TRBJ1-2; D perhaps matches TRBD1 (6 bases). V lost 0 bases, J lost 5 bases, and 13 bases lay in between. The CDR3 has 15 residues. Germline lookup yields CDR1 LGHNA and CDR2 YSLEER. CDR3 loop: CASSQDGQLRYGYTF. The CDR3 region has the DNA TGCGCCAGCAGCCAAGATGGACAGTTGAGATATGGCTACACCTTC.

The V gene is TRBV11-3, the J gene TRBJ2-7; 13 nucleotides line up with TRBD2. Per the germline V gene, CDR1 is SGHNT and CDR2 is YENEEA. The CDR3 has 14 residues. V shed 7 bases and J 6 bases; nucleotides not matched to a gene: 6. CDR3 region: CASNGLAGEGEQYF. In DNA, the CDR3 is TGTGCCAGCAACGGACTAGCGGGAGAAGGCGAGCAGTACTTC.